This is a list of T cell receptor beta chains from one sample in a study of regulatory T cells in long-lasting Graves disease. TCRdb re-called the multiplex PCR reads through MiXCR, storing one row per CDR3 protein. The sample contains 500,000 or so distinct CDR3 sequences, 12% to 15% of which appear only once. This sample also appeared in a second study, on T cells in Graves' hyperthyroidism and ophthalmopathy.

Material: peripheral blood mononuclear cells (PBMCs), obtained at new diagnosis, from a patient treated with antithyroid drugs. These receptors all come from a woman in her fifties or sixties with Graves disease. Each CDR3 is given with its conserved first and last residue. The order of the fields is D gene, V gene, clone size, J gene, CDR3 DNA, CDR3 protein. A D gene is named only where the DNA matches it firmly. Expanded clones get a size class; other rows say once, few or many, or leave the size out.

>.|TRBV6-2/TRBV6-3|many|TRBJ2-6
TGTGCCAGCAGTTATGACGGTTCAGGGGCCAACGTCCTGACTTTC
CASSYDGSGANVLTF
>.|TRBV12-3/TRBV12-4|.|TRBJ1-5
TGTGCCAGCACCCTGGACGGCCGCAATCAGCCCCAGCATTTT
CASTLDGRNQPQHF
>TRBD2|TRBV7-9|many|TRBJ2-7
TGTGCCAGCAGAACTAGCGGAAACCAAGACGAGCAGTACTTC
CASRTSGNQDEQYF
>TRBD1|TRBV9|many|TRBJ2-7
TGTGCCAGCAGCGTAACAGGGGATCCTACCTACGAGCAGTACTTC
CASSVTGDPTYEQYF
>.|TRBV5-1|many|TRBJ2-3
TGCGCCAGCAGCTTGTTTGACTACGGCACAGATACGCAGTATTTT
CASSLFDYGTDTQYF
>TRBD2|TRBV11-3|many|TRBJ2-3
TGTGCCAGCAGCTCGGGGGGGCTAGCGGGAGCCACAGATACGCAGTATTTT
CASSSGGLAGATDTQYF
>.|TRBV24-1|few|TRBJ2-1
TGTGCCACCAGTGATTCGAAAGGGTTCTCCTACAATGAGCAGTTCTTC
CATSDSKGFSYNEQFF
>TRBD1|TRBV9|many|TRBJ1-5
TGTGCCAGCAGCGCCGGACAGGGAAAAAATCAGCCCCAGCATTTT
CASSAGQGKNQPQHF
>TRBD2|TRBV4-1|few|TRBJ2-5
TGCGCCAGCAGCCAATCCGTAGCGGGAGATGGTGTAGAGACCCAGTACTTC
CASSQSVAGDGVETQYF
>.|TRBV6-2/TRBV6-3|.|TRBJ2-7
TGTGCCAGCACTAACTTGCGGGGTTTCGAGCAGTACTTC
CASTNLRGFEQYF
>TRBD2|TRBV5-1|many|TRBJ2-7
TGCGCCAGCAGCCCGAGCGGGAGTTACCCCTACGAGCAGTACTTC
CASSPSGSYPYEQYF
>TRBD2|TRBV30|many|TRBJ2-7
TGTGCCTGGAGAAGACTAGCGGGAGGATCCTACGAGCAGTACTTC
CAWRRLAGGSYEQYF
>.|TRBV2|many|TRBJ2-1
TGTGCCAGCAGAGGGGGCTCCTACAATGAGCAGTTCTTC
CASRGGSYNEQFF
>TRBD1|TRBV20-1|few|TRBJ2-7
TGCAGTGCCATTAACCTCATACAGGGGTACGAGCAGTACTTC
CSAINLIQGYEQYF
>TRBD2|TRBV12-3/TRBV12-4|many|TRBJ2-5
TGTGCCAGCAGGCGAAGCGGGAGGGATAGGGAGACCCAGTACTTC
CASRRSGRDRETQYF
>TRBD2|TRBV20-1|.|TRBJ2-7
TGCAGTGCTACACCGACTAGCAGAATCTACAATGAGCAGTACTTC
CSATPTSRIYNEQYF
>.|TRBV7-3|.|TRBJ2-2
TGTGCCAGCAGCACTACCACCGGGGAGCTGTTTTTT
CASSTTTGELFF
>TRBD2|TRBV5-5|many|TRBJ2-7
TGTGCCAGCAGCTTGGAGGCTAGACTAGCTGAAGGACTTTACGAGCAGTACTTC
CASSLEARLAEGLYEQYF
>.|TRBV7-9|many|TRBJ2-1
TGTGCCAGCAGCCGCGACTCGTCCTACAATGAGCAGTTCTTC
CASSRDSSYNEQFF
>TRBD1|TRBV30|.|TRBJ2-3
TGTGCCTGGAGTAACAGGGGTTCCGCAGATACGCAGTATTTT
CAWSNRGSADTQYF
>.|TRBV20-1|few|TRBJ2-1
TGCAGTGCTAGAACCTCCCCAGAGGAGCAGTTCTTC
CSARTSPEEQFF
>.|TRBV19|many|TRBJ2-7
TGTGCCAGTAGTATCGGGCAGACCGGGTCCTACGAGCAGTACTTC
CASSIGQTGSYEQYF
>TRBD1|TRBV7-9|many|TRBJ2-7
TGTGCCAGCAGCTTAGAAGCCGGACAGGGGGCCTACGAGCAGTACTTC
CASSLEAGQGAYEQYF